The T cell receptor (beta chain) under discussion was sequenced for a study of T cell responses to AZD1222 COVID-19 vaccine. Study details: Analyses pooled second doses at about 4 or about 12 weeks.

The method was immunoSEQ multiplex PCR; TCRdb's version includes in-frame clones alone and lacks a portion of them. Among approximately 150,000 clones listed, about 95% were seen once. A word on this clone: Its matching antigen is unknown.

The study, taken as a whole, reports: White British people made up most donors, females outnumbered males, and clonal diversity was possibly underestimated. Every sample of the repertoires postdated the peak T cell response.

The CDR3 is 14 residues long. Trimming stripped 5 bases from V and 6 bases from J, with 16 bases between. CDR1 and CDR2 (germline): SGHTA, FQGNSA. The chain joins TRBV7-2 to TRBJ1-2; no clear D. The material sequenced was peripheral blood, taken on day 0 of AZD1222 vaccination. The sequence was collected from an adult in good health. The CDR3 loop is CASSAYPFDNGYTF. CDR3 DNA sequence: TGTGCCAGCAGCGCCTATCCGTTTGATAATGGCTACACCTTC.